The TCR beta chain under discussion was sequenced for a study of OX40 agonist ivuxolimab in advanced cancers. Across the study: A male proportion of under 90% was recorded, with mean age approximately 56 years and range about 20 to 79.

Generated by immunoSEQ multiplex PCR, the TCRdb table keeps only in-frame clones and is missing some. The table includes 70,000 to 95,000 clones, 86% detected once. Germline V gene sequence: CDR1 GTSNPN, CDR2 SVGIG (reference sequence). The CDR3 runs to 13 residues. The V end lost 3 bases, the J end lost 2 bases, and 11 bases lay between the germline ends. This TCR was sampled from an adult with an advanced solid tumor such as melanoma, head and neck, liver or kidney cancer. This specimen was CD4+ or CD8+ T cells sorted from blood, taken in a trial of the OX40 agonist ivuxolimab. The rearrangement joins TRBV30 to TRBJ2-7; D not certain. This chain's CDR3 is CAWRPKSTYEQYF. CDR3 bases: TGTGCCTGGAGGCCCAAGTCTACCTACGAGCAGTACTTC. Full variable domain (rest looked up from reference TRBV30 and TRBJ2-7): SQTIHQWPATLVQPVGSPLSLECTVEGTSNPNLYWYRQAAGRGLQLLFYSVGIGQISSEVPQNLSASRPQDRQFILSSKKLLLSDSGFYLCAWRPKSTYEQYFGPGTRLTVT.